Below, 23 T cell receptor beta chains from the same sample are listed, as sequenced in a study of blood T cell repertoires in COVID-19. Using immunoSEQ multiplex PCR, the repertoire was profiled, and TCRdb retains in-frame clones only, with some absent. There are fewer than 200,000 clones in the sample; about four fifths occur only once, and approximately 18% lies in the top ten. Sequencing input: peripheral blood. These receptor sequences come from a woman in her 70s who had recovered from COVID-19.

The V and J genes are TRBV20-1 and TRBJ1-5; D is ambiguous. Looked up from germline, CDR1 is DFQATT and CDR2 is SNEGSKA (reference sequence). Trimming shortened V by 3 bases and J by 9 bases, and 12 bases separated the two germline ends. The CDR3 is 12 amino acids. Written as DNA, the CDR3 is TGCAGTGCTAGTGGGCCGGGTGGGCCCCAGCATTTT. As protein: CSASGPGGPQHF.

The V and J genes are TRBV30 and TRBJ1-5; D uncertain. CDR1 is GTSNPN and CDR2 is SVGIG in the germline V gene (reference sequence). Trimming removed 2 bases from V and 7 bases from J, with 15 bases in between. The CDR3 contains 14 residues. The CDR3 reads CAWSLTRAGQPQHF. CDR3 bases: TGTGCCTGGAGTCTGACGCGGGCCGGACAGCCCCAGCATTTT.

The chain recombines TRBV10-3 with TRBJ2-6, with D uncertain. From germline, CDR1 is ENHRY and CDR2 SYGVKD. The CDR3 sequence is 16 residues long. Trimming stripped 6 bases from V and 0 bases from J, with 12 bases between. The CDR3 region is CAIRGQVSSGANVLTF. CDR3 in DNA: TGTGCCATCAGGGGCCAAGTCTCCTCTGGGGCCAACGTCCTGACTTTC.

This chain joins TRBV3-1 (or the pseudogene TRBV3-2) and TRBJ1-1; possible D gene TRBD1, 6 bases. Per germline, CDR1 LGHDT and CDR2 YNNKEL (reference sequence). This CDR3 has 15 residues. V was shortened by 3 bases and J by 1 base, with 12 bases between the two germline ends. The CDR3 nucleotides are TGTGCCAGCAGCCAGGGGTGGGGGCCGAACACTGAAGCTTTCTTT. Its translation is CASSQGWGPNTEAFF.

V is TRBV3-1 (or the pseudogene TRBV3-2) and J is TRBJ2-1, with TRBD2 matching 7 bases. V was clipped by 3 bases and J by 2 bases; unmatched bases: 7. The CDR3 contains 16 residues. The germline CDR1 and CDR2 sequences are LGHDT and YNNKEL (reference sequence). CDR3 in amino acids: CASSHPLAPPYNEQFF. The CDR3 nucleotides read TGTGCCAGCAGCCACCCACTAGCGCCCCCCTACAATGAGCAGTTCTTC.

V usage is TRBV11-2 and J usage is TRBJ2-1, with 10 bases fitting TRBD2. CDR3 length: 19 amino acids. V dropped 2 bases and J dropped 8; count of bases not matched to a gene: 18. CDR1 and CDR2 (germline): SGHAT, FQNNGV. Written as DNA, the CDR3 is TGTGCCAGCAGCTTAAGGGGGCCGCGGACTAGCGGAGAGGGTGATGAGCAGTTCTTC. This translates into CASSLRGPRTSGEGDEQFF.

The V gene is TRBV5-1, the J gene TRBJ1-1; 12 positions agree with TRBD1. The CDR3 covers 14 residues. The germline V gene encodes CDR1 SGHRS and CDR2 YFSETQ. With 3 bases clipped from V and 4 bases from J, the junction kept 1 base outside the gene matches. The CDR3 is CASSWGQGATEAFF. The CDR3 DNA follows: TGCGCCAGCAGCTGGGGACAGGGGGCCACTGAAGCTTTCTTT.

This chain links TRBV27 with TRBJ2-3; D might be TRBD2 (5 bases). The CDR3 has 17 residues. Trimming pared 5 bases from V and 1 base from J, leaving 19 bases between. The germline V gene encodes CDR1 MNHEY and CDR2 SMNVEV (reference sequence). The chain's CDR3 is CASSLPGSGVGTDTQYF. The CDR3 DNA reads TGTGCCAGCAGTCTCCCGGGGAGCGGAGTGGGCACAGATACGCAGTATTTT.

The chain combines TRBV7-2 with TRBJ2-3; 7 bases are a match to TRBD2. CDR3 length: 14 amino acids. Trimming took 4 bases from V and 5 from J; bases not matched to a gene: 6. CDR1 is SGHTA and CDR2 is FQGNSA in the germline V gene. The DNA of the CDR3 is TGTGCCAGCAGCTCCCGGGACTATCTAGATACGCAGTATTTT. It encodes CASSSRDYLDTQYF.

This clone was picked up a small number of times. The chain couples TRBV30 to TRBJ1-1; 7 bases match TRBD1. Per germline, CDR1 GTSNPN and CDR2 SVGIG (reference sequence). The CDR3 totals 13 residues. The ends lost 3 bases at V and 0 bases at J; junction bases unmatched: 1. The CDR3, as DNA: TGTGCCTGGAGACAGGGGATGAACACTGAAGCTTTCTTT. Translating gives CAWRQGMNTEAFF.

This clone was recorded only once. Written as DNA, the CDR3 is TGTGCCATCAGTGAGGCGGGAGGGCCCCCCTACAATGAGCAGTTCTTC. As protein: CAISEAGGPPYNEQFF. The chain combines TRBV10-3 with TRBJ2-1; 9 nucleotides match TRBD2. CDR3 length: 16 amino acids. J gave up 2 bases and V 2 bases, and 4 bases lay outside the gene matches. Germline V gives CDR1 ENHRY, CDR2 SYGVKD.

The count of this clone is one. The rearrangement uses TRBV18 and TRBJ1-4; 7 bases fit TRBD1. The V gene's germline CDR1 is KGHSH and CDR2 LQKENI. This CDR3 has 15 residues. Trimming cost V 6 bases and J 8 bases; bases outside gene matches: 12. The CDR3 reads CASSNAGTEAEKLFF. DNA for the CDR3: TGTGCCAGCTCGAACGCGGGGACAGAGGCCGAAAAACTGTTTTTT.

The rearrangement joins TRBV18 to TRBJ1-1, with D possibly being TRBD1 (6 bases). Germline-derived CDR1 and CDR2 are KGHSH and LQKENI. The CDR3 totals 13 residues. V lost 6 bases and J lost 4, with 12 bases in between. CDR3 loop: CASSPTGTTEAFF. The CDR3 nucleotides read TGTGCCAGCTCCCCCACAGGGACCACTGAAGCTTTCTTT.

V usage is TRBV5-1 and J usage is TRBJ2-5; a weak D match, TRBD1 (5 bases). This CDR3 contains 12 residues. V was trimmed by 4 bases and J by 2 bases, leaving 6 bases between them. Looked up from germline, CDR1 is SGHRS and CDR2 is YFSETQ. Here the CDR3 reads CASSRGQETQYF. CDR3 DNA sequence: TGCGCCAGCAGCAGGGGTCAAGAGACCCAGTACTTC.

The rearrangement joins TRBV4-1 to TRBJ1-1; 7 bases fit TRBD1. Germline V CDR1 and CDR2: MGHRA, YSYEKL. The CDR3 is 16 amino acids. Trimming cost V 4 bases and J 0 bases; bases outside gene matches: 8. The CDR3 reads CASSRTPGQMNTEAFF. Here the CDR3 DNA reads TGCGCCAGCAGCCGGACCCCGGGACAGATGAACACTGAAGCTTTCTTT.

The chain is built from TRBV6-5 and TRBJ2-2; D gene uncertain. Germline values: CDR1 MNHEY, CDR2 SVGAGI. V lost 4 bases, J lost 5 bases, and 8 bases lay in between. This CDR3 is 13 amino acids long. The CDR3 spells CASSWARTGELFF. The CDR3 nucleotides are TGTGCCAGCAGTTGGGCCAGAACCGGGGAGCTGTTTTTT.

The chain joins TRBV6-5 to TRBJ1-1, with D possibly matching TRBD1 (5 bases). The CDR3 has 14 residues. V lost 7 bases to trimming and J lost 4 bases, with 16 bases between them. Germline V CDR1 and CDR2: MNHEY, SVGAGI. Written as DNA, the CDR3 is TGTGCCAGCACTCCACCCGGGGGAAGCACTGAAGCTTTCTTT. Protein product: CASTPPGGSTEAFF.

The rearrangement uses TRBV4-1 and TRBJ2-2; tentatively, D is TRBD2 (7 bases). V gave up 3 bases and J gave up 1 base, with 15 bases separating them. The CDR3 length is 17 residues. In germline, CDR1 is MGHRA, CDR2 YSYEKL. CDR3 region: CASSHRGGAMNTGELFF. In DNA form, the CDR3 reads TGCGCCAGCAGCCACCGAGGGGGGGCTATGAACACCGGGGAGCTGTTTTTT.

This chain joins TRBV29-1 and TRBJ1-4; D is unclear. In germline, CDR1 is SQVTM, CDR2 ANQGSEA. The V and J ends lost 6 bases and 5 bases respectively, with 7 bases between them. The CDR3 is 11 residues long. The CDR3 region is CSVSENEKLFF. In DNA, the CDR3 is TGCAGCGTGAGCGAAAATGAAAAACTGTTTTTT. Combining the CDR3 with reference TRBV29-1 and TRBJ1-4 gives the whole variable domain SAVISQKPSRDICQRGTSLTIQCQVDSQVTMMFWYRQQPGQSLTLIATANQGSEATYESGFVIDKFPISRPNLTFSTLTVSNMSPEDSSIYLCSVSENEKLFFGSGTQLSVL.

The chain has TRBV7-9 and TRBJ1-2, with 8 bases lining up with TRBD1. V gave up 5 bases and J gave up 4 bases; unmatched junction bases: 6. This CDR3 has 14 amino acids. CDR1 and CDR2 (germline): SEHNR, FQNEAQ (reference sequence). CDR3 DNA sequence: TGTGCCAGCAGCCAGGGGGCCAGGAGCTATGGCTACACCTTC. Its protein product is CASSQGARSYGYTF.

The chain carries TRBV4-1 and TRBJ2-5; D remains ambiguous. Trimming cost V 1 base and J 1 base, with 10 bases left between them. The CDR3 consists of 15 residues. The V gene's germline CDR1 is MGHRA and CDR2 YSYEKL. CDR3 amino acids: CASSQVGQPQETQYF. The CDR3 DNA reads TGCGCCAGCAGCCAAGTTGGGCAACCCCAAGAGACCCAGTACTTC.

The gene calls are TRBV28 and TRBJ1-2, with D hard to call. Germline V gene data show CDR1 as MDHEN and CDR2 as SYDVKM. The CDR3 is 14 amino acids. Between the trimmed V and J ends, which lost 6 bases and 2 bases, there was a span of 13 bases. Here the CDR3 reads CASRTPGKNYGYTF. CDR3 in DNA: TGTGCCAGCAGGACCCCGGGGAAGAACTATGGCTACACCTTC.

This clone was detected only a few times. The chain employs TRBV5-8 and TRBJ2-7, with TRBD2 identical over 7 bases. V shed 4 bases, J shed 3 bases, and the junction held 7 bases outside the gene matches. From germline, CDR1 is SGHTS and CDR2 YDEGEE. There are 14 residues in the CDR3. The CDR3 DNA is TGTGCCAGCAGCCCTGCCCCGGGGGGCTACGAGCAGTACTTC. Translation gives CASSPAPGGYEQYF.